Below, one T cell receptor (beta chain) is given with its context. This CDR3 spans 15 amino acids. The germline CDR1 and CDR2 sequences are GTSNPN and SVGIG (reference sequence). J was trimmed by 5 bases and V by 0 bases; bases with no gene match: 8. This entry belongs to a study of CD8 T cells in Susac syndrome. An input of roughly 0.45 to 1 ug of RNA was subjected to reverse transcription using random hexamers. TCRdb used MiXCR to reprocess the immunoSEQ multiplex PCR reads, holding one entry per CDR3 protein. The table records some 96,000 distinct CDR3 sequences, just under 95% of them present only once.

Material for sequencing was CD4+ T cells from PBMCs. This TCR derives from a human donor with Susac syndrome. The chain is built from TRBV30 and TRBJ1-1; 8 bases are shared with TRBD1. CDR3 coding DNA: TGTGCCTGGAGTGTACCGAACAGGGGGTCTACTGAAGCTTTCTTT. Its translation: CAWSVPNRGSTEAFF.